These 22 T cell receptor beta chains were sequenced from one sample in a study of blood T cells in healthy people across ages. With a J-beta primer mix and a sample-barcoded 5' primer, a second PCR ran about 7 to 11 cycles. TCRdb fed the 5' RACE reads into MiXCR, producing one record per CDR3 protein. Of approximately 690,000 distinct CDR3 sequences in the sample, 35% to 50% are singletons; the top ten hold roughly 30%. Source material: blood. All receptors come from a man older than 75 in good health.

The sample holds many counts of this clonotype. The rearrangement joins TRBV15 to TRBJ2-1; D is ambiguous. CDR1 and CDR2 (germline): LNHNV, YYDKDF (reference sequence). Trimming took off 0 bases at V and 10 bases at J, with 10 bases between the two ends. The CDR3 has 13 amino acids. The CDR3 sequence is CATSRDRKREQFF. For the CDR3, the DNA is TGTGCCACCAGCAGAGATAGGAAACGGGAGCAGTTCTTC.

The chain employs TRBV7-9 and TRBJ1-6; D gene uncertain. The CDR3 has 14 amino acids. Germline CDR1 and CDR2: SEHNR and FQNEAQ (reference sequence). Trimming took off 1 base at V and 5 bases at J, with 6 bases between the two ends. This chain's CDR3 is CASSLVGNNSPLHF. In DNA, the CDR3 is TGTGCCAGCAGCTTAGTGGGCAATAATTCACCCCTCCACTTT.

This chain joins TRBV20-1 and TRBJ2-1, with D possibly TRBD2 on 5 matching bases. V lost 6 bases and J 3 bases, leaving 12 bases between the germline ends. Germline CDR1 reads DFQATT; CDR2 reads SNEGSKA (reference sequence). The CDR3 extends over 13 amino acids. The CDR3 DNA reads as TGCAGTGCCTCGGGATCCTTCTACAATGAGCAGTTCTTC. Its protein product is CSASGSFYNEQFF.

This clonotype has ten or more counts. This chain uses TRBV5-1 with TRBJ2-6; D is unclear. Germline values: CDR1 SGHRS, CDR2 YFSETQ. The CDR3 contains 16 residues. V was shortened by 4 bases and J by 1 base, with 12 bases between the two germline ends. The CDR3 is CASSQASNSGANVLTF. The CDR3 nucleotides read TGCGCCAGCAGCCAGGCCAGTAATTCTGGGGCCAACGTCCTGACTTTC.

This clonotype has a handful of counts. This chain connects TRBV5-4 to TRBJ2-1; the D call may be TRBD1 or TRBD2 (5 bases each). With 0 bases removed from V and 4 bases from J, the gap between germline ends came to 11 bases. This CDR3 spans 15 amino acids. The germline CDR1 and CDR2 sequences are SGHNT and YYREEE (reference sequence). The CDR3 nucleotides read TGTGCCAGCAGCTTGGGAGGGGAACCATACAATGAGCAGTTCTTC. This codes for CASSLGGEPYNEQFF. Variable domain in full (rest from reference TRBV5-4 and TRBJ2-1): ETGVTQSPTHLIKTRGQQVTLRCSSQSGHNTVSWYQQALGQGPQFIFQYYREEENGRGNFPPRFSGLQFPNYSSELNVNALELDDSALYLCASSLGGEPYNEQFFGPGTRLTVL.

In this sample, this clonotype turned up a few times. The chain couples TRBV6-2 or TRBV6-3 to TRBJ1-1, with D uncertain. V gave up 2 bases and J gave up 8 bases, with 9 bases separating them. This CDR3 spans 12 amino acids. Germline CDR1 reads MNHEY; CDR2 reads SVGEGT. In DNA form, the CDR3 reads TGTGCCAGCAGTTACGGACCCGGGGAAGCTTTCTTT. It codes for CASSYGPGEAFF.

CDR3 sequence reads: CASSPQPALRYEQYF. In nucleotides, the CDR3 is TGTGCCAGCAGCCCCCAGCCCGCCCTCAGATACGAGCAGTACTTC. The chain combines TRBV7-7 with TRBJ2-7; D gene ambiguous. Between the trimmed V and J ends, which lost 5 bases and 4 bases, there was a span of 18 bases. Germline loops: CDR1 SSHAT, CDR2 FNYEAQ (reference sequence). The CDR3 extends over 15 amino acids.

The count of this clonotype is one. Since a much larger clone is just one base distant, this may be a read error. The chain employs TRBV29-1 and TRBJ2-3, with 14 bases aligning to TRBD2. Germline V gene data show CDR1 as SQVTM and CDR2 as ANQGSEA. With V trimmed by 7 bases and J by 0 bases, 6 bases remained unmatched. The CDR3 totals 16 residues. In DNA, the CDR3 is TGCAGCGCCTGGACTAGCGGGAGGAGGAGCACAGATACGCAGTATTTT. Protein sequence: CSAWTSGRRSTDTQYF.

This clonotype was recorded many times. This chain connects TRBV7-9 to TRBJ2-1, with TRBD2 matching 9 bases. J gave up 7 bases and V 3 bases, and 7 bases lay outside the gene matches. Per germline, CDR1 SEHNR and CDR2 FQNEAQ (reference sequence). The CDR3 is 15 amino acids. CDR3 protein: CASSFIAGVGNEQFF. The DNA for the CDR3 is TGTGCCAGCAGCTTTATAGCGGGAGTAGGGAATGAGCAGTTCTTC.

This clonotype was detected only a few times. The rearrangement uses TRBV3-1 and TRBJ2-7; perhaps TRBD2 as D (5 bases). The CDR3 covers 14 residues. Per germline, CDR1 LGHDT and CDR2 YNNKEL (reference sequence). V was clipped by 0 bases and J by 6 bases, with 12 bases between them. The CDR3 here is CASSQDGTSPEQYF. CDR3 DNA: TGTGCCAGCAGCCAAGATGGAACTAGTCCCGAGCAGTACTTC.

A word on this clonotype: It may be a read error: a sequence one base away is much more abundant. V gene TRBV9 combines with J gene TRBJ2-1; D is tentatively TRBD1 or TRBD2 (5 bases each). Germline CDR1 SGDLS, CDR2 YYNGEE. This CDR3 spans 16 amino acids. The CDR3 is CASSAGLGGSYNERFF. CDR3 sequence (DNA): TGTGCCAGCAGCGCTGGTCTTGGGGGATCCTACAATGAGCGGTTCTTC.

This clonotype came up many times. The chain joins TRBV5-1 to TRBJ1-5; D may be TRBD1 (5 bases). The CDR3 length is 15 residues. Germline CDR1 and CDR2: SGHRS and YFSETQ. Trimming pared 0 bases from V and 4 bases from J, leaving 11 bases between. DNA of the CDR3: TGCGCCAGCAGCTTGGAAGGGGCGGGGAATCAGCCCCAGCATTTT. As protein: CASSLEGAGNQPQHF.

CDR3: CASSYSYDAIRGVYEQYF. The CDR3 region has the DNA TGTGCCAGCAGTTACTCGTACGACGCAATCAGGGGGGTTTACGAGCAGTACTTC. The chain is built from TRBV6-5 and TRBJ2-4, with D maybe TRBD1 (7 bases). The end of the DNA fits TRBJ2-7 better, so the J call may be wrong. The CDR3 runs 18 residues. CDR1 is MNHEY, CDR2 SVGAGI, per germline.

Many counts were recorded for this clonotype. This chain links TRBV15 with TRBJ2-5; the D gene is possibly TRBD2 (5 bases). V lost 0 bases, J lost 11 bases, and 13 bases lay in between. Germline CDR1 reads LNHNV; CDR2 reads YYDKDF (reference sequence). The CDR3 covers 13 residues. For the CDR3, the DNA is TGTGCCACCAGCAGAGATCCGGAAGGAGGACAGTACTTC. Amino acids: CATSRDPEGGQYF.

Only a few counts were recorded for this clonotype. The rearrangement joins TRBV7-7 to TRBJ2-6; no clear D gene. Trimming removed 5 bases from V and 2 bases from J, with 16 bases in between. Germline loops: CDR1 SSHAT, CDR2 FNYEAQ (reference sequence). The CDR3 contains 17 residues. DNA of the CDR3: TGTGCCAGCAGCCCCCTCGCTCTATCGACTGGGGCCAACGTCCTGACTTTC. Translating gives CASSPLALSTGANVLTF.

This chain connects TRBV4-1 to TRBJ1-2; 8 bases map to TRBD1. CDR3 size: 16 residues. The germline CDR1 and CDR2 sequences are MGHRA and YSYEKL. The V segment lost 2 bases and the J segment 4 bases; nucleotides outside the gene matches: 9. The DNA of the CDR3 is TGCGCCAGCAGCCAACAGGAGGCAGGGGGCATCTATGGCTACACCTTC. Encoded protein: CASSQQEAGGIYGYTF.

This chain links TRBV6-6 with TRBJ1-1; D remains unclear. The CDR3 spans 12 residues. Deletions cut 9 bases from V and 2 bases from J, with 10 bases between. Germline lookup yields CDR1 MNHNY and CDR2 SVGAGI (reference sequence). The CDR3 DNA follows: TGTGCCAGTCTGTTCACTAACACTGAAGCTTTCTTT. Amino acids: CASLFTNTEAFF.

This clonotype was seen just once. This sequence joins TRBV14 and TRBJ2-1; possible D gene TRBD1, 6 bases. With 3 bases removed from V and 6 bases from J, the gap between germline ends came to 15 bases. Germline loops: CDR1 SGHDN, CDR2 FVKESK. CDR3 length: 15 residues. The CDR3 reads CASSQGLGAFNEQFF. In nucleotides, the CDR3 is TGTGCCAGCAGCCAGGGTCTGGGGGCCTTCAATGAGCAGTTCTTC.

Here the CDR3 reads CASSLSAGVNNEQFF. CDR3 DNA: TGTGCCAGCAGCTTATCGGCGGGAGTGAACAATGAGCAGTTCTTC. This chain connects TRBV7-9 to TRBJ2-1; 7 nucleotides agree with TRBD2. This CDR3 is 15 amino acids long. The junction had 6 bases not matched to a gene; V was cut back by 2 bases and J by 5 bases. The germline V gene encodes CDR1 SEHNR and CDR2 FQNEAQ (reference sequence).

A few counts support this clonotype. This chain uses TRBV12-3 or TRBV12-4 with TRBJ2-1; D is possibly TRBD1 or TRBD2 (6 bases each). The V and J ends lost 2 bases and 9 bases respectively, with 11 bases between them. The CDR3 is made up of 13 amino acids. The CDR3: CASSLSGGREQFF. CDR3 nucleotide sequence: TGTGCCAGCAGTTTATCTGGGGGGCGTGAGCAGTTCTTC.

With respect to this clonotype: This may stem from a read error, because a much larger clone lies one nucleotide away. V gene TRBV6-6 combines with J gene TRBJ2-1; 9 bases map to TRBD1. The J call may be incorrect, as the DNA end agrees better with TRBJ2-7. Germline lookup yields CDR1 MNHNY and CDR2 SVGAGI (reference sequence). CDR3 length equals 14 residues. Here the CDR3 reads CASTTGTGYNEQYF. The CDR3, as DNA: TGTGCCAGTACGACCGGGACAGGGTACAATGAGCAGTACTTC.

This clonotype came up many times. The chain recombines TRBV18 with TRBJ2-7; 7 bases agree with TRBD1. The germline V gene encodes CDR1 KGHSH and CDR2 LQKENI. This CDR3 has 14 amino acids. V was clipped by 3 bases and J by 2 bases; unmatched bases: 4. The CDR3 DNA follows: TGTGCCAGCTCACCTCCGGGACAGACCTACGAGCAGTACTTC. This gives the protein CASSPPGQTYEQYF.